These 18 T cell receptor beta chains were sequenced from one sample in a study of response to subunit inactivated influenza vaccine. TCRdb recomputed calls from the RT-PCR reads with MiXCR, one row per CDR3 protein. The sample carries 500,000 to 550,000 distinct CDR3 sequences, more than 7% recorded once. The sequences come from PBMCs from blood, collected about 24 months after vaccination. The receptor source for this set is a man between 50 and 69 years old who received an inactivated influenza vaccine.

The chain carries TRBV4-3 and TRBJ2-3; D is possibly TRBD1 (6 bases). V dropped 0 bases and J dropped 4 bases, with 11 bases sitting between them. The germline gives CDR1 LGHNA, CDR2 YSLEER. This CDR3 has 15 residues. The CDR3 nucleotides read TGCGCCAGCAGCCAAGATTCGGCAGGGGCAGATACGCAGTATTTT. Translating it yields CASSQDSAGADTQYF.

The rearrangement joins TRBV20-1 to TRBJ2-1; possible D gene TRBD2, 6 bases. Germline V gives CDR1 DFQATT, CDR2 SNEGSKA (reference sequence). The length of the CDR3 is 10 residues. V lost 5 bases and J 10 bases, leaving 9 bases between the germline ends. The CDR3 coding sequence is TGCAGTGCTGTAGGGAGGGAGCAGTTCTTC. Protein product: CSAVGREQFF.

This clonotype was recorded at least ten times. This chain links TRBV10-3 with TRBJ1-2; TRBD1 is a possible D gene (6 bases). There are 13 residues in the CDR3. Germline CDR1 is ENHRY and CDR2 is SYGVKD. V shed 6 bases and J shed 3 bases, with 11 bases lying between them. CDR3 residues: CAISRGKDYGYTF. The CDR3 nucleotides are TGTGCCATCAGCAGGGGAAAGGACTATGGCTACACCTTC.

This clonotype was seen a few times. This chain joins TRBV20-1 and TRBJ2-1; the match to TRBD2 covers 8 bases. Germline CDR1 is DFQATT and CDR2 is SNEGSKA (reference sequence). There are 16 residues in the CDR3. Germline trimming cut 3 bases from V and 5 bases from J; bases unmatched to any gene: 12. CDR3 amino acids: CSARKYGRGDHNEQFF. The CDR3 DNA is TGCAGTGCTAGGAAATATGGGCGGGGGGACCACAATGAGCAGTTCTTC.

The chain recombines TRBV14 with TRBJ2-2, with TRBD1 matching 9 bases. Per the germline V gene, CDR1 is SGHDN and CDR2 is FVKESK. J gave up 4 bases and V 5 bases, and 5 bases lay outside the gene matches. This CDR3 is built from 15 residues. CDR3 in amino acids: CASSGQGRPTGELFF. CDR3 nucleotide sequence: TGTGCCAGCAGCGGACAGGGGCGTCCCACCGGGGAGCTGTTTTTT.

This clonotype occurred many times. This chain uses TRBV7-9 with TRBJ2-4; D call uncertain. The CDR3 totals 11 residues. Trimming pared 2 bases from V and 9 bases from J, leaving 5 bases between. Looked up from germline, CDR1 is SEHNR and CDR2 is FQNEAQ (reference sequence). CDR3 loop: CASSLLGIQYF. CDR3 bases: TGTGCCAGCAGCTTACTTGGCATTCAGTACTTC.

This clonotype was detected a few times. The chain couples TRBV5-5 to TRBJ2-5; maybe TRBD1 (5 bases). CDR1 SGHKS and CDR2 YYEKEE come from the germline V gene (reference sequence). V lost 1 base and J 5 bases, leaving 21 bases between the germline ends. This CDR3 comprises 17 residues. The CDR3 nucleotides are TGTGCCAGCAGCTTGTACAGACAGTCCATCCTCGGGGAGACCCAGTACTTC. Amino acids: CASSLYRQSILGETQYF.

Only a few counts were recorded for this clonotype. The rearrangement joins TRBV7-2 to TRBJ1-6, with D tentatively TRBD1 (6 bases). CDR3 length: 14 amino acids. The germline CDR1 and CDR2 sequences are SGHTA and FQGNSA. The ends were cut back, 5 bases at V and 10 bases at J, with 15 bases in the middle. The CDR3 spells CASSPQGGGSPLHF. CDR3 sequence (DNA): TGTGCCAGCAGCCCACAGGGCGGGGGATCACCCCTCCACTTT.

J is TRBJ2-6 and V is TRBV6-2 or TRBV6-3, with D uncertain. CDR1 and CDR2 from the germline V gene are MNHEY and SVGEGT. The CDR3 contains 13 residues. Trimming left V 8 bases short and J 4 bases short, with 9 bases between. The CDR3 is CASRRPGANVLTF. Written as DNA, the CDR3 is TGTGCCAGCCGCCGTCCCGGGGCCAACGTCCTGACTTTC.

The chain couples TRBV20-1 to TRBJ2-4; D is perhaps TRBD2 (6 bases). The V and J ends lost 6 bases and 7 bases respectively, with 22 bases between them. CDR3 length: 15 residues. Per germline, CDR1 DFQATT and CDR2 SNEGSKA (reference sequence). Here the CDR3 DNA reads TGCAGTGCGCAGAGACTAGGGCCAGAAGAGAACATTCAGTACTTC. This gives the protein CSAQRLGPEENIQYF.

The chain recombines TRBV4-3 with TRBJ1-2; 8 bases line up with TRBD1. The germline gives CDR1 LGHNA, CDR2 YSLEER. Unmatched junction bases numbered 4, after V lost 1 base and J lost 6 bases. This CDR3 has 14 residues. CDR3 protein: CASSQGTGNHGYTF. CDR3 DNA: TGCGCCAGCAGCCAAGGGACAGGGAATCATGGCTACACCTTC.

This clonotype was counted many times. V gene TRBV10-3 combines with J gene TRBJ1-2; D not certain. Trimming left V 4 bases short and J 2 bases short, with 11 bases between. Per germline, CDR1 ENHRY and CDR2 SYGVKD. The CDR3 extends over 14 amino acids. In nucleotides, the CDR3 is TGTGCCATCAGTGGGCCCGGGATAAACTATGGCTACACCTTC. Its protein product is CAISGPGINYGYTF.

In this sample, this clonotype turned up a few times. The rearrangement joins TRBV25-1 to TRBJ2-4; TRBD2 might be the D (6 bases). Germline CDR1 MGHDK, CDR2 SYGVNS. Trimming removed 6 bases from V and 6 bases from J, with 9 bases in between. CDR3 size: 12 residues. This chain's CDR3 is CASRGGGNIQYF. CDR3 nucleotides: TGTGCCAGCAGGGGGGGAGGAAACATTCAGTACTTC. The full variable domain, in which reference TRBV25-1 and TRBJ2-4 provide the parts outside the CDR3, is EADIYQTPRYLVIGTGKKITLECSQTMGHDKMYWYQQDPGMELHLIHYSYGVNSTEKGDLSSESTVSRIRTEHFPLTLESARPSHTSQYLCASRGGGNIQYFGAGTRLSVL.

This clonotype was detected ten times or more. The chain carries TRBV4-2 and TRBJ2-7; 9 bases match TRBD2. With 0 bases clipped from V and 4 bases from J, the junction kept 16 bases outside the gene matches. Germline V gene data show CDR1 as LGHNA and CDR2 as YNFKEQ. CDR3 size: 19 residues. This CDR3 reads CASSQDGAGGPGGGYEQYF. Written as DNA, the CDR3 is TGTGCCAGCAGCCAAGATGGAGCGGGAGGCCCCGGCGGAGGATACGAGCAGTACTTC.

The table lists this clonotype with many counts. The chain recombines TRBV11-3 with TRBJ2-1; D is undetermined. The germline CDR1 and CDR2 sequences are SGHNT and YENEEA. This CDR3 is built from 13 residues. The ends were cut back, 0 bases at V and 9 bases at J, with 9 bases in the middle. The CDR3 DNA is TGTGCCAGCAGCTTAGATTACAAAAGTGAGCAGTTCTTC. This gives the protein CASSLDYKSEQFF.

This sequence joins TRBV15 and TRBJ2-4; 9 bases are a match to TRBD2. Germline V gene sequence: CDR1 LNHNV, CDR2 YYDKDF (reference sequence). The CDR3 extends over 18 amino acids. V was pared by 2 bases and J by 0 bases, with 8 bases of the junction left unmatched. Here the CDR3 reads CATSRLAGNLLAKNIQYF. As DNA, the CDR3 is TGTGCCACCAGCAGACTAGCGGGGAATTTACTAGCCAAAAACATTCAGTACTTC.

This clonotype has ten or more counts. The chain uses TRBV4-3 and TRBJ2-2; TRBD2 is a possible D gene (6 bases). The germline CDR1 and CDR2 sequences are LGHNA and YSLEER. This CDR3 is 14 amino acids long. V was shortened by 3 bases and J by 6 bases, with 11 bases between the two germline ends. The CDR3 is CASSQWRGSGELFF. CDR3 nucleotides: TGCGCCAGCAGCCAGTGGCGGGGCTCCGGGGAGCTGTTTTTT.

The CDR3 region has the DNA TGCGCCAGCAGGTATGGAGACTTGATCGGGGATACGCAGTATTTT. Amino acids: CASRYGDLIGDTQYF. This chain joins TRBV5-1 and TRBJ2-3; D not certain. The CDR3 loop spans 15 amino acids. Germline-derived CDR1 and CDR2 are SGHRS and YFSETQ. V shed 5 bases and J shed 6 bases, with 19 bases lying between them.